One and the same sample provided the 21 T cell receptor beta chains below, sequenced in a study of a mutant IDH1 vaccine in newly diagnosed glioma. As for time point: baseline, week 1 (first vaccination visit). Treatment of the sample: pre-vaccination baseline after standard-of-care therapy. The table came from immunoSEQ multiplex PCR; TCRdb's copy has only in-frame clones and leaves some out. Here the sample spans 99,000 or so clones, 70% to 90% being singletons. Sample: PBMCs, taken from a glioma patient treated with radiotherapy, temozolomide or both. The receptors here all came from a woman between 45 and 60 years old with glioma.

The chain joins TRBV10-3 to TRBJ2-7; no definite D call. CDR3 length: 12 amino acids. Trimming took 6 bases from V and 0 from J, leaving 6 bases between them. In germline, CDR1 is ENHRY, CDR2 SYGVKD. The CDR3 spells CAIRTGSYEQYF. In nucleotides, the CDR3 is TGTGCCATCAGGACGGGCTCCTACGAGCAGTACTTC.

V usage is TRBV14 and J usage is TRBJ1-6; D ambiguous. CDR1 and CDR2 (germline): SGHDN, FVKESK. The CDR3 extends over 16 amino acids. Trimming stripped 1 base from V and 4 bases from J, with 11 bases between. The CDR3 sequence: CASSQGAADYNSPLHF. Here the CDR3 DNA reads TGTGCCAGCAGCCAAGGGGCAGCAGATTATAATTCACCCCTCCACTTT. Full variable domain (missing parts from reference TRBV14 and TRBJ1-6): EAGVTQFPSHSVIEKGQTVTLRCDPISGHDNLYWYRRVMGKEIKFLLHFVKESKQDESGMPNNRFLAERTGGTYSTLKVQPAELEDSGVYFCASSQGAADYNSPLHFGNGTRLTVT.

V is TRBV10-3 and J is TRBJ1-2; D call uncertain. The CDR3 sequence is 15 residues long. Trimming stripped 2 bases from V and 5 bases from J, with 15 bases between. CDR1 and CDR2 from the germline V gene are ENHRY and SYGVKD. CDR3 protein: CAISEGEYGEYGYTF. CDR3 sequence (DNA): TGTGCCATCAGTGAGGGGGAATACGGAGAGTATGGCTACACCTTC.

V usage is TRBV25-1 and J usage is TRBJ2-3; no definite D call. This CDR3 has 15 amino acids. The germline V gene encodes CDR1 MGHDK and CDR2 SYGVNS. The CDR3 region is CGLGRYSSSTDTQYF. CDR3 in DNA: TGTGGGTTGGGCAGATATAGCTCTAGCACAGATACGCAGTATTTT.

This sequence joins TRBV7-9 and TRBJ2-1, with D tentatively TRBD2 (5 bases). CDR3 length: 12 residues. Trimming took off 5 bases at V and 6 bases at J, with 8 bases between the two ends. The germline gives CDR1 SEHNR, CDR2 FQNEAQ (reference sequence). CDR3 in amino acids: CASSDTSNEQFF. As DNA, the CDR3 is TGTGCCAGCAGCGATACTAGCAATGAGCAGTTCTTC.

The sample holds a few counts of this clone. V is TRBV7-6 and J is TRBJ1-1, with 9 nucleotides matching TRBD1. The CDR3 extends over 15 amino acids. After removal of 4 bases from V and 7 bases from J, the junction contained 10 bases not matched to a gene. Per the germline V gene, CDR1 is SGHVS and CDR2 is FNYEAQ. This CDR3 is CASSWPGQGLGEAFF. The DNA of the CDR3 is TGTGCCAGCAGCTGGCCGGGACAGGGTTTGGGTGAAGCTTTCTTT.

The gene calls are TRBV2 and TRBJ2-2, with TRBD1 identical over 10 bases. The CDR3 runs to 13 residues. Germline V gene sequence: CDR1 SNHLY, CDR2 FYNNEI. V was clipped by 7 bases and J by 7 bases; unmatched bases: 3. The CDR3 bases are TGTGCCAGCACGGACAGGGGGAACGGGGAGCTGTTTTTT. This gives the protein CASTDRGNGELFF.

This chain links TRBV19 with TRBJ2-2; 9 bases map to TRBD1. This CDR3 region has 14 residues. CDR1 is LNHDA, CDR2 SQIVND, per germline (reference sequence). V was pared by 5 bases and J by 5 bases, with 3 bases of the junction left unmatched. CDR3 nucleotide sequence: TGTGCCAGTAGTTCACAGGGGGCAACCGGGGAGCTGTTTTTT. It specifies CASSSQGATGELFF. The whole variable domain, filled in from reference TRBV19 and TRBJ2-2, reads DGGITQSPKYLFRKEGQNVTLSCEQNLNHDAMYWYRQDPGQGLRLIYYSQIVNDFQKGDIAEGYSVSREKKESFPLTVTSAQKNPTAFYLCASSSQGATGELFFGEGSRLTVL.

The chain joins TRBV11-1 to TRBJ2-1; TRBD2 agrees at 7 bases. Unmatched junction bases numbered 6, after V lost 2 bases and J lost 8 bases. The CDR3 is 14 residues long. The germline CDR1 and CDR2 sequences are SGHAT and FQDESV (reference sequence). The CDR3 DNA is TGTGCCAGCAGCTTAAGAGTTAGCGGGTATGAGCAGTTCTTC. Protein product: CASSLRVSGYEQFF.

This chain connects TRBV21-1 to TRBJ2-7; the table assigns TRBD1, which was not confirmed against the DNA. TRBV21-1 represents a pseudogene. This CDR3 contains 16 residues. DNA of the CDR3: TGTGCCAGCAGCAAAAAGCCGGGACAGGGCCCCTACGAGCAGTACTTC. This encodes CASSKKPGQGPYEQYF.

The chain carries TRBV9 and TRBJ2-1, with 8 bases that match TRBD2. The V gene's germline CDR1 is SGDLS and CDR2 YYNGEE. V dropped 0 bases and J dropped 0; count of bases not matched to a gene: 14. This CDR3 comprises 20 residues. CDR3 coding DNA: TGTGCCAGCAGCGTAGGGGCTAGCGGGCCAATTACGCGCTCCTACAATGAGCAGTTCTTC. Encoded protein: CASSVGASGPITRSYNEQFF.

The chain combines TRBV2 with TRBJ1-1, with TRBD1 identical over 7 bases. With V trimmed by 5 bases and J by 1 base, 4 bases remained unmatched. Looked up from germline, CDR1 is SNHLY and CDR2 is FYNNEI. This CDR3 is 14 amino acids long. CDR3: CASSLWTGNTEAFF. The CDR3, as DNA: TGTGCCAGCAGTTTATGGACAGGGAACACTGAAGCTTTCTTT. Combining the CDR3 with reference TRBV2 and TRBJ1-1 gives the whole variable domain EPEVTQTPSHQVTQMGQEVILRCVPISNHLYFYWYRQILGQKVEFLVSFYNNEISEKSEIFDDQFSVERPDGSNFTLKIRSTKLEDSAMYFCASSLWTGNTEAFFGQGTRLTVV.

The rearrangement links TRBV6-6 to TRBJ2-1, with D unresolved. Germline V gives CDR1 MNHNY, CDR2 SVGAGI (reference sequence). V lost 10 bases to trimming and J lost 7 bases, with 11 bases between them. The CDR3 spans 11 residues. The CDR3 DNA follows: TGTGCCACGGTCTATTCAAATGAGCAGTTCTTC. It specifies CATVYSNEQFF.

The chain combines TRBV2 with TRBJ2-1; 12 bases are a match to TRBD2. Germline V gene lookup returns CDR1 SNHLY and CDR2 FYNNEI. The CDR3 length is 16 residues. With V trimmed by 1 base and J by 6 bases, 4 bases remained unmatched. CDR3 loop: CASSEGPSGRANEQFF. Written as DNA, the CDR3 is TGTGCCAGCAGTGAAGGTCCTAGCGGGAGGGCCAATGAGCAGTTCTTC.

The chain couples TRBV14 to TRBJ2-3; TRBD2 might be the D (7 bases). Germline assignment: CDR1 SGHDN and CDR2 FVKESK. Trimming took off 0 bases at V and 11 bases at J, with 12 bases between the two ends. There are 13 residues in the CDR3. The CDR3 sequence is CASSQDNGGQQYF. The CDR3 bases are TGTGCCAGCAGCCAAGATAACGGGGGGCAGCAGTATTTT.

The chain combines TRBV6-1 with TRBJ1-4, with a possible D match to TRBD1 (5 bases). The ends were cut back, 7 bases at V and 8 bases at J, with 17 bases in the middle. The CDR3 is made up of 14 amino acids. Looked up from germline, CDR1 is MNHNS and CDR2 is SASEGT. CDR3: CASTEGSSKEKLFF. Written as DNA, the CDR3 is TGTGCCAGCACTGAGGGGTCTTCGAAGGAAAAACTGTTTTTT.

J is TRBJ2-7 and V is TRBV19; tentatively, D is TRBD2 (5 bases). Trimming took off 5 bases at V and 2 bases at J, with 19 bases between the two ends. The CDR3 extends over 16 amino acids. Germline values: CDR1 LNHDA, CDR2 SQIVND (reference sequence). The CDR3 DNA follows: TGTGCCAGTAGTGACCGACTGAGCGGACGAACCTACGAGCAGTACTTC. Encoded protein: CASSDRLSGRTYEQYF.

The table lists this clone with a few counts. The chain joins TRBV7-3 to TRBJ1-1; D unresolved. CDR3 length: 13 residues. From germline, CDR1 is SGHTA and CDR2 FQGTGA. Trimming took off 5 bases at V and 2 bases at J, with 9 bases between the two ends. CDR3 sequence (DNA): TGTGCCAGCAGCCTAGGTGATAACACTGAAGCTTTCTTT. This codes for CASSLGDNTEAFF.

This sequence joins TRBV9 and TRBJ2-4; 7 bases align to TRBD1. The CDR3 is made up of 15 amino acids. Germline CDR1 SGDLS, CDR2 YYNGEE. Germline trimming cut 1 base from V and 2 bases from J; bases unmatched to any gene: 3. CDR3 sequence reads: CASSVTGDPKNIQYF. In DNA form, the CDR3 reads TGTGCCAGCAGCGTAACAGGGGACCCCAAAAACATTCAGTACTTC.

The V call is TRBV6-5, the J call TRBJ1-1; 9 positions agree with TRBD1. CDR3 length: 14 residues. J was trimmed by 5 bases and V by 2 bases; bases with no gene match: 3. CDR1 is MNHEY, CDR2 SVGAGI, per germline. CDR3 in DNA: TGTGCCAGCAGTTACACAGGGGGCCGGACTGAAGCTTTCTTT. Translation gives CASSYTGGRTEAFF.

The V and J genes are TRBV2 and TRBJ2-2; 7 bases map to TRBD2. Germline V CDR1 and CDR2: SNHLY, FYNNEI. Trimming cost V 3 bases and J 6 bases; bases outside gene matches: 4. The length of the CDR3 is 14 residues. The CDR3 loop reads CASSELAGSGELFF. The CDR3 DNA sequence: TGTGCCAGCAGTGAGTTAGCGGGCTCCGGGGAGCTGTTTTTT.